The clone carrying this T cell receptor beta chain was observed at least ten times. Its antigen is still unknown. A junction boundary mismatches the germline segment, possibly from a read error. Germline lookup yields CDR1 SSHAT and CDR2 FNYEAQ (reference sequence). The CDR3 is 15 amino acids. Axillary draining lymph nodes of breast cancer patients supplied the node samples. TCRdb ran MiXCR on the multiplex PCR reads and lists one entry per CDR3 protein. In the table there are some 83,000 distinct CDR3 sequences, approximately 19% of which are singletons. This specimen comes from a study of breast tumors, draining lymph nodes, adjacent tissues. Study conclusions and caveats: Data only fit, rather than demonstrated, lymph node origin of most tumor T cells. Luminal-like breast cancer showed significantly higher tumor–nontumor repertoire similarity than basal-like. Tumor TCR diversity was below lymph nodes but above nontumor tissue.

This rearrangement joins TRBV7-7 to TRBJ2-5, with D possibly being TRBD2 (7 bases). This receptor was taken from a female donor with breast cancer. Some clones in this sample may be carry-over from other donors' samples. Source material: axillary lymph node tissue. In nucleotides, the CDR3 is TGTGCTAGCAGCTTATCGGGGGGCTTTGGGGAGACCCAGTACTTC. The encoded protein is CASSLSGGFGETQYF.